This passage covers 19 T cell receptor beta chains from one sample sequenced in a study of cytomegalovirus exposure and HLA in healthy donors. Both 60 Vbeta primers and 13 Jbeta primers went into the PCR. Libraries were prepared by immunoSEQ multiplex PCR; TCRdb keeps only in-frame clonotypes and omits some of them. The top ten hold less than 3.5% of the sample, which has 110,000 or so clones, roughly 70% seen once. The specimen was PBMCs. Every receptor here comes from a woman aged 35 to 49 in good health and CMV-seropositive.

The chain joins TRBV6-6 to TRBJ1-2; D gene uncertain. V gave up 2 bases and J gave up 4 bases, with 5 bases separating them. The CDR3 covers 12 residues. Per the germline V gene, CDR1 is MNHNY and CDR2 is SVGAGI (reference sequence). The CDR3 coding sequence is TGTGCCAGCAGTTACCCTTCCTATGGCTACACCTTC. This codes for CASSYPSYGYTF.

The chain employs TRBV4-3 and TRBJ2-3; the D is unclear. This CDR3 is 13 amino acids long. Germline assignment: CDR1 LGHNA and CDR2 YSLEER. The V gene lost 2 bases and the J gene lost 5 bases, with 8 bases spanning the gap. The CDR3 DNA reads as TGCGCCAGCAGCCAACAGGTGGGAGATACGCAGTATTTT. Translated: CASSQQVGDTQYF.

The chain combines TRBV28 with TRBJ2-1; D perhaps matches TRBD2 (5 bases). CDR1 is MDHEN and CDR2 is SYDVKM in the germline V gene. V was clipped by 3 bases and J by 7 bases, with 7 bases between them. This CDR3 is built from 12 residues. CDR3 coding DNA: TGTGCCAGCAGTTTTAGCGTGAATGAGCAGTTCTTC. Translated: CASSFSVNEQFF. Full variable domain (outside the CDR3, taken from reference TRBV28 and TRBJ2-1): DVKVTQSSRYLVKRTGEKVFLECVQDMDHENMFWYRQDPGLGLRLIYFSYDVKMKEKGDIPEGYSVSREKKERFSLILESASTNQTSMYLCASSFSVNEQFFGPGTRLTVL.

The chain recombines TRBV27 with TRBJ2-7; no clear D gene. Germline-derived CDR1 and CDR2 are MNHEY and SMNVEV (reference sequence). V was pared by 5 bases and J by 3 bases, with 11 bases between. The CDR3 totals 13 residues. This CDR3 reads CASSGSSGYEQYF. CDR3 bases: TGTGCCAGCAGTGGCTCCTCGGGCTACGAGCAGTACTTC.

Of note for this clone: This sample also contains other DNA sequences that code for the same CDR3. This chain joins TRBV7-2 and TRBJ1-1; weak D call: TRBD1 (6 bases). From germline, CDR1 is SGHTA and CDR2 FQGNSA. This CDR3 comprises 14 residues. With 5 bases removed from V and 1 base from J, the gap between germline ends came to 11 bases. The CDR3 DNA reads TGTGCCAGCAGCCCGAGACAGGAGAACACTGAAGCTTTCTTT. Translating it yields CASSPRQENTEAFF.

This clone was seen a few times. The chain couples TRBV7-8 to TRBJ1-2, with a tentative D call TRBD1 (5 bases). The CDR3 consists of 16 residues. Trimming left V 2 bases short and J 4 bases short, with 17 bases between. Germline loops: CDR1 SGHVS, CDR2 FQNEAQ. CDR3 protein: CASSLMSGGSGYGYTF. CDR3 sequence (DNA): TGTGCCAGCAGCTTAATGTCGGGGGGGTCCGGCTATGGCTACACCTTC.

This clone was recorded once. Other nucleotide sequences in the sample specify the same CDR3. The V and J genes are TRBV6-5 and TRBJ1-1, with D hard to call. The V gene lost 2 bases and the J gene lost 0 bases, with 10 bases spanning the gap. There are 15 residues in the CDR3. CDR1 MNHEY and CDR2 SVGAGI come from the germline V gene. CDR3: CASSYGLEMNTEAFF. CDR3 sequence (DNA): TGTGCCAGCAGTTACGGTCTCGAGATGAACACTGAAGCTTTCTTT.

The chain is built from TRBV9 and TRBJ2-3, with no clear D. The V and J ends lost 2 bases and 3 bases respectively, with 10 bases between them. Germline V gene data show CDR1 as SGDLS and CDR2 as YYNGEE. The CDR3 runs 14 residues. DNA of the CDR3: TGTGCCAGCAGCGTCCAACACGAAACAGATACGCAGTATTTT. It yields the protein CASSVQHETDTQYF.

V gene TRBV7-9 combines with J gene TRBJ1-2; D is unclear. The CDR3 sequence is 17 residues long. The germline CDR1 and CDR2 sequences are SEHNR and FQNEAQ (reference sequence). V was trimmed by 1 base and J by 0 bases, leaving 15 bases between them. The CDR3 DNA follows: TGTGCCAGCAGCTTAGAAGTGGTACGGGTAGCTAACTATGGCTACACCTTC. It is translated as CASSLEVVRVANYGYTF.

This chain connects TRBV5-1 to TRBJ2-4, with 9 bases lining up with TRBD1. V lost 0 bases to trimming and J lost 6 bases; unmatched junction nucleotides: 4. Germline lookup yields CDR1 SGHRS and CDR2 YFSETQ. CDR3 length equals 15 residues. Here the CDR3 reads CASSLGDRAANIQYF. The DNA for the CDR3 is TGCGCCAGCAGCTTGGGGGACAGGGCTGCAAACATTCAGTACTTC.

The V call is TRBV4-1, the J call TRBJ1-5; TRBD1 might be the D (5 bases). The germline gives CDR1 MGHRA, CDR2 YSYEKL. The CDR3 extends over 15 amino acids. V lost 0 bases to trimming and J lost 3 bases, with 9 bases between them. CDR3 DNA sequence: TGCGCCAGCAGCCAAGATGGGGGGGTCAATCAGCCCCAGCATTTT. Translating gives CASSQDGGVNQPQHF.

J is TRBJ2-3 and V is TRBV6-6; perhaps TRBD2 as D (6 bases). The CDR3 loop spans 16 amino acids. Germline V gene data show CDR1 as MNHNY and CDR2 as SVGAGI (reference sequence). V gave up 0 bases and J gave up 0 bases, with 10 bases separating them. The CDR3 loop reads CASSYSTGLSTDTQYF. CDR3 sequence (DNA): TGTGCCAGCAGTTACTCGACGGGACTCAGCACAGATACGCAGTATTTT.

The rearrangement uses TRBV27 and TRBJ1-2; D remains unclear. CDR3 length: 13 residues. Germline V gene sequence: CDR1 MNHEY, CDR2 SMNVEV (reference sequence). Between the trimmed V and J ends, which lost 6 bases and 4 bases, there was a span of 12 bases. The CDR3 DNA sequence: TGTGCCAGCAGGCTCACGGGAGGCTATGGCTACACCTTC. Residues: CASRLTGGYGYTF.

The chain employs TRBV19 and TRBJ2-1; 9 nucleotides align to TRBD1. Germline V gene lookup returns CDR1 LNHDA and CDR2 SQIVND (reference sequence). J gave up 16 bases and V 3 bases, and 10 bases lay outside the gene matches. The CDR3 totals 13 residues. CDR3 in amino acids: CASSITMGTGSFF. CDR3 nucleotide sequence: TGTGCCAGTAGTATCACCATGGGGACAGGGAGCTTCTTC.

The genes are TRBV7-2 and TRBJ1-2; TRBD1 matches 7 bases. Germline V lookup: CDR1 SGHTA, CDR2 FQGNSA. The CDR3 is made up of 14 amino acids. Trimming cost V 7 bases and J 7 bases; bases outside gene matches: 12. The CDR3 coding sequence is TGTGCCAGCAATGAACCAGGGGGGCCTGGTGGCTACACCTTC. Its translation is CASNEPGGPGGYTF.

This clone was counted a single time. This chain links TRBV13 with TRBJ2-1; 9 positions match TRBD2. CDR1 is PRHDT and CDR2 is FYEKMQ in the germline V gene (reference sequence). The CDR3 is 17 residues long. Losses at the gene ends were 1 base for V and 7 bases for J; bases not matched to a gene: 11. In DNA form, the CDR3 reads TGTGCCAGCAGCTTAGAAGTGGGTAGCGGGGGCCGAAATGAGCAGTTCTTC. This translates into CASSLEVGSGGRNEQFF.

This clone has a single count. The V call is TRBV6-4, the J call TRBJ2-2; TRBD2 agrees at 13 bases. The CDR3 has 15 residues. Germline lookup yields CDR1 MRHNA and CDR2 SNTAGT. Trimming at V came to 6 bases and at J to 3 bases, leaving 1 base not matched to a gene. The CDR3 DNA is TGTGCCAGCAGGGGACTAGCGGGGCACACCGGGGAGCTGTTTTTT. It yields the protein CASRGLAGHTGELFF.

The chain recombines TRBV2 with TRBJ2-2, with 7 bases fitting TRBD2. V lost 1 base to trimming and J lost 4 bases; unmatched junction nucleotides: 6. CDR1 is SNHLY, CDR2 FYNNEI, per germline. This CDR3 spans 16 amino acids. CDR3 in amino acids: CASSEGAGRVTGELFF. CDR3 nucleotide sequence: TGTGCCAGCAGTGAAGGGGCAGGGAGGGTCACCGGGGAGCTGTTTTTT.

This chain uses TRBV5-1 with TRBJ2-1, with D possibly TRBD2 on 5 matching bases. V was shortened by 1 base and J by 4 bases, with 18 bases between the two germline ends. The CDR3 totals 17 residues. CDR1 is SGHRS and CDR2 is YFSETQ in the germline V gene. The CDR3 loop is CASSLSPPGLGYNEQFF. The CDR3, as DNA: TGCGCCAGCAGCTTGTCGCCTCCCGGACTTGGGTACAATGAGCAGTTCTTC.